The 12 T cell receptor beta chains presented below share a single source sample, sequenced in a study of blood T cell repertoires in COVID-19. Sequenced by immunoSEQ multiplex PCR; TCRdb stores in-frame clones only, minus some. The top ten hold 4.5% to 6% of the sample, which has 85,000 to 95,000 clones, around 86% seen once. The sample taken for sequencing was peripheral blood. The source is an elderly woman with acute or convalescent COVID-19.

This chain connects TRBV2 to TRBJ1-2; 9 positions agree with TRBD1. The V segment lost 6 bases and the J segment 3 bases; nucleotides outside the gene matches: 5. The CDR3 sequence is 14 residues long. In germline, CDR1 is SNHLY, CDR2 FYNNEI. CDR3 loop: CASRDGDRDYGYTF. CDR3 nucleotide sequence: TGTGCCAGCAGGGACGGGGACAGGGACTATGGCTACACCTTC.

The rearrangement links TRBV11-2 to TRBJ1-2; D is undetermined. CDR1 and CDR2 (germline): SGHAT, FQNNGV. This CDR3 comprises 13 residues. V was cut by 1 base and J by 8 bases, with 11 bases left in between. CDR3 bases: TGTGCCAGCAGCTTAGGCCTATCGCGGGGCTACACCTTC. It codes for CASSLGLSRGYTF.

This chain joins TRBV7-6 and TRBJ1-3, with D possibly matching TRBD1 (6 bases). V was shortened by 0 bases and J by 1 base, with 13 bases between the two germline ends. CDR3 size: 17 residues. Germline V lookup: CDR1 SGHVS, CDR2 FNYEAQ. CDR3 amino acids: CASSLALGQGSGNTIYF. The DNA of the CDR3 is TGTGCCAGCAGCTTAGCGCTCGGGCAGGGGTCTGGAAACACCATATATTTT.

This clone showed up just a few times. Different DNA sequences within this sample yield the same CDR3. The rearrangement links TRBV6-1 to TRBJ2-1; TRBD2 agrees at 7 bases. The CDR3 consists of 13 residues. With 2 bases clipped from V and 6 bases from J, the junction kept 1 base outside the gene matches. CDR1 and CDR2 from the germline V gene are MNHNS and SASEGT. The CDR3 sequence is CASSESGGNEQFF. In DNA form, the CDR3 reads TGTGCCAGCAGTGAATCGGGGGGCAATGAGCAGTTCTTC.

This sequence joins TRBV4-2 and TRBJ2-2; 8 nucleotides agree with TRBD1. The CDR3 covers 15 residues. The trim removed 3 bases at V and 6 bases at J, leaving 6 bases unmatched. Germline CDR1 reads LGHNA; CDR2 reads YNFKEQ. The CDR3 reads CASSQHDRGSGELFF. CDR3 coding DNA: TGTGCCAGCAGCCAGCATGACAGGGGATCCGGGGAGCTGTTTTTT.

The chain recombines TRBV30 with TRBJ2-5; D is ambiguous. The germline V gene encodes CDR1 GTSNPN and CDR2 SVGIG (reference sequence). The V end lost 5 bases, the J end lost 6 bases, and 25 bases lay between the germline ends. The CDR3 loop spans 16 amino acids. The CDR3 loop reads CAWAYNLRGAVQTQYF. The CDR3 bases are TGTGCCTGGGCGTATAACTTGAGAGGAGCCGTGCAGACCCAGTACTTC. Supplemented by reference TRBV30 and TRBJ2-5, the full variable domain reads SQTIHQWPATLVQPVGSPLSLECTVEGTSNPNLYWYRQAAGRGLQLLFYSVGIGQISSEVPQNLSASRPQDRQFILSSKKLLLSDSGFYLCAWAYNLRGAVQTQYFGPGTRLLVL.

This rearrangement joins TRBV6-2 or TRBV6-3 to TRBJ1-4, with 10 bases lining up with TRBD1. The CDR3 has 16 amino acids. J was trimmed by 8 bases and V by 4 bases; bases with no gene match: 10. Germline lookup yields CDR1 MNHEY and CDR2 SVGEGT. DNA for the CDR3: TGTGCCAGCAGTTCCCTCCCCGGGACAGGGGAAGAAAAACTGTTTTTT. Its translation is CASSSLPGTGEEKLFF.

The V and J genes are TRBV19 and TRBJ2-5; no firm D call. Trimming removed 1 base from V and 2 bases from J, with 5 bases in between. Germline V CDR1 and CDR2: LNHDA, SQIVND (reference sequence). The CDR3 is 13 residues long. The CDR3 sequence is CASSIGLQETQYF. The DNA of the CDR3 is TGTGCCAGTAGTATAGGGCTTCAAGAGACCCAGTACTTC.

This chain links TRBV11-2 with TRBJ2-2; no reliable D call. This CDR3 has 11 amino acids. Germline values: CDR1 SGHAT, CDR2 FQNNGV. V was shortened by 1 base and J by 11 bases, with 5 bases between the two germline ends. For the CDR3, the DNA is TGTGCCAGCAGCTTAGGGCCTGAGCTGTTTTTT. It codes for CASSLGPELFF.

The chain combines TRBV3-1 (or the pseudogene TRBV3-2) with TRBJ2-3, with a weak D call TRBD2 (6 bases). This CDR3 comprises 16 residues. Germline CDR1 and CDR2: LGHDT and YNNKEL (reference sequence). Trimming removed 1 base at V and 2 bases at J, with 13 bases between. DNA for the CDR3: TGTGCCAGCAGCCAAGTGGGTAGCGGAATCACAGATACGCAGTATTTT. This encodes CASSQVGSGITDTQYF.

The V call is TRBV11-2, the J call TRBJ2-7; 13 bases align to TRBD2. This CDR3 region has 18 residues. The germline V gene has CDR1 SGHAT and CDR2 FQNNGV. V dropped 1 base and J dropped 0; count of bases not matched to a gene: 6. As DNA, the CDR3 is TGTGCCAGCAGCTTAGGCGTGACTAGCGGGGGGTCCTCCTACGAGCAGTACTTC. Protein sequence: CASSLGVTSGGSSYEQYF. The variable domain in full, completed from reference TRBV11-2 and TRBJ2-7, reads EAGVAQSPRYKIIEKRQSVAFWCNPISGHATLYWYQQILGQGPKLLIQFQNNGVVDDSQLPKDRFSAERLKGVDSTLKIQPAKLEDSAVYLCASSLGVTSGGSSYEQYFGPGTRLTVT.

V gene TRBV19 combines with J gene TRBJ2-5; D uncertain. The germline V and J ends were trimmed by 3 bases and 2 bases, with 13 bases remaining between them. This CDR3 spans 15 amino acids. Germline CDR1 and CDR2: LNHDA and SQIVND (reference sequence). CDR3 protein: CASSMAPEWQETQYF. DNA of the CDR3: TGTGCCAGTAGTATGGCTCCGGAGTGGCAAGAGACCCAGTACTTC. Complete variable domain (other parts from reference TRBV19 and TRBJ2-5): DGGITQSPKYLFRKEGQNVTLSCEQNLNHDAMYWYRQDPGQGLRLIYYSQIVNDFQKGDIAEGYSVSREKKESFPLTVTSAQKNPTAFYLCASSMAPEWQETQYFGPGTRLLVL.